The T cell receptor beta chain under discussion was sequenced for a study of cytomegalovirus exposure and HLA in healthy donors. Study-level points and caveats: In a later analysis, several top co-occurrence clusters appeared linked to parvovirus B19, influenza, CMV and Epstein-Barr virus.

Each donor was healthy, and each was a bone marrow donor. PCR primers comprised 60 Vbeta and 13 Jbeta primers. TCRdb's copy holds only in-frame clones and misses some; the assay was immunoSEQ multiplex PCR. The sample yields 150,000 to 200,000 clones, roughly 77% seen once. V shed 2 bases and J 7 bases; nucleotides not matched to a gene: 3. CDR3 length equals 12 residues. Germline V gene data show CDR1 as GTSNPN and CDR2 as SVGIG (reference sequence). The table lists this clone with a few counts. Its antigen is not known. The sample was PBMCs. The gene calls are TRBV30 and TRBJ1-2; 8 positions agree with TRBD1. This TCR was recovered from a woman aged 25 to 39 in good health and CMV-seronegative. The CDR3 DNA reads TGTGCCTGGAGTAGGCAGGGGGCTGGCTACACCTTC. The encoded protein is CAWSRQGAGYTF.